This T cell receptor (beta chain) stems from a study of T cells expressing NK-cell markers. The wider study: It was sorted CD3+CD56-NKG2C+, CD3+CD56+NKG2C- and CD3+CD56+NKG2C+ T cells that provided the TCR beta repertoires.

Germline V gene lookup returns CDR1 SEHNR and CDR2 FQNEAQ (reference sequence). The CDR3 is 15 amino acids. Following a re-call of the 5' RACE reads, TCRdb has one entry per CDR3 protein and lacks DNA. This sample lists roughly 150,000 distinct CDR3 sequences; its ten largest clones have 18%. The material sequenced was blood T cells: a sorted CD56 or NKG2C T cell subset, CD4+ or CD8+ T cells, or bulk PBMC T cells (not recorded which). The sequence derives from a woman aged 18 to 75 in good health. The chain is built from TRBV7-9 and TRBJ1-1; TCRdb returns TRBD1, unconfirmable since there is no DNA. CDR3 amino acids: CASSSRQGASTEAFF.